These 27 T cell receptor beta chains originate from one sample sequenced in a study of T cell responses to AZD1222 COVID-19 vaccine (dated by TCRdb to the early 2020s). Receptors were amplified or captured by the immunoSEQ multiplex PCR assay. The table comes from immuneACCESS by way of TCRdb, which keeps in-frame sequences with V and J called. Part of the clones is missing from these tables; in studies checked, under half for an unresolved V gene and the rest for unknown reasons. The sample data list approximately 140,000 clones, and about 89% of these were observed just once. Just under 3% of the sample comes from the top ten. Read against the paper, the sample's time point label means: baseline before first vaccination. The specimen comprised peripheral blood, sampled on day 0 of AZD1222 vaccination. These receptors originate from an adult in good health.

This chain links TRBV6-5 with TRBJ2-5; TRBD2 is a possible D gene (5 bases). The CDR3 contains 14 residues. Germline V gene sequence: CDR1 MNHEY, CDR2 SVGAGI. Trimming pared 5 bases from V and 0 bases from J, leaving 10 bases between. As DNA, the CDR3 is TGTGCCAGCAGTATAGGCGGGCACCAAGAGACCCAGTACTTC. This encodes CASSIGGHQETQYF.

The V and J genes are TRBV6-2 or TRBV6-3 and TRBJ1-5, with a weak D call TRBD1 (5 bases). This CDR3 has 15 amino acids. Germline-derived CDR1 and CDR2 are MNHEY and SVGEGT. V was trimmed by 2 bases and J by 9 bases, leaving 17 bases between them. CDR3: CASSYLPSARGPQHF. As DNA, the CDR3 is TGTGCCAGCAGTTACCTCCCTTCAGCTAGGGGGCCCCAGCATTTT.

The chain joins TRBV4-3 to TRBJ1-2; D might be TRBD1 (5 bases). The V end lost 4 bases, the J end lost 5 bases, and 17 bases lay between the germline ends. This CDR3 is built from 15 residues. Per germline, CDR1 LGHNA and CDR2 YSLEER. The CDR3 sequence is CASSPDSSGGYGYTF. The CDR3 DNA follows: TGCGCCAGCAGCCCGGATTCATCGGGGGGGTATGGCTACACCTTC.

This chain uses TRBV27 with TRBJ2-1; 7 positions agree with TRBD2. The CDR3 runs to 13 residues. V shed 10 bases, J shed 2 bases, and the junction held 5 bases outside the gene matches. Germline CDR1 reads MNHEY; CDR2 reads SMNVEV (reference sequence). The CDR3 DNA follows: TGTGCCACCCGCGGGAGACCCTACAATGAGCAGTTCTTC. Its protein product is CATRGRPYNEQFF.

The CDR3 sequence is CASSDGGGRAPDTQYF. CDR3 DNA sequence: TGTGCCAGCAGTGATGGTGGCGGGAGGGCCCCAGATACGCAGTATTTT. The chain employs TRBV6-1 and TRBJ2-3, with 9 bases identical to TRBD2. V lost 3 bases, J lost 4 bases, and 8 bases stayed unmatched. In germline, CDR1 is MNHNS, CDR2 SASEGT. This CDR3 spans 16 amino acids.

The V gene is TRBV7-9, the J gene TRBJ2-7; perhaps TRBD1 as D (6 bases). The germline V and J ends were trimmed by 4 bases and 4 bases, with 14 bases remaining between them. The CDR3 length is 14 residues. The germline CDR1 and CDR2 sequences are SEHNR and FQNEAQ (reference sequence). Written as DNA, the CDR3 is TGTGCCAGCAGCTGGGACAATGGGCCTTACGAGCAGTACTTC. It translates to CASSWDNGPYEQYF.

A note on this clone: The junction departs from germline at one end; a sequencing error may be responsible. The genes are TRBV7-9 and TRBJ2-1; TRBD1 might be the D (7 bases). The CDR3 is 16 amino acids. CDR1 and CDR2 from the germline V gene are SEHNR and FQNEAQ (reference sequence). CDR3 loop: CASSLATGFSYNEQFF. The CDR3 DNA reads as TGTGCCAGCAGCCTAGCGACAGGGTTCTCCTACAATGAGCAGTTCTTC.

The rearrangement links TRBV19 to TRBJ1-5, with a tentative D call TRBD1 (5 bases). CDR3 length: 14 residues. The germline V and J ends were trimmed by 4 bases and 7 bases, with 14 bases remaining between them. In germline, CDR1 is LNHDA, CDR2 SQIVND (reference sequence). CDR3 sequence reads: CASSTGQGPQPQHF. Here the CDR3 DNA reads TGTGCCAGTAGTACCGGACAAGGCCCACAGCCCCAGCATTTT.

The chain is built from TRBV9 and TRBJ2-5; D might be TRBD2 (6 bases). CDR3 length: 15 amino acids. V dropped 0 bases and J dropped 5 bases, with 14 bases sitting between them. Germline CDR1 SGDLS, CDR2 YYNGEE. CDR3 in DNA: TGTGCCAGCAGCGTAGCTGGCGGGATGGGGGAGACCCAGTACTTC. It codes for CASSVAGGMGETQYF.

The CDR3 bases are TGTGCCAGCTTCCCGGGACAGGGCGCTTATAGCAATCAGCCCCAGCATTTT. Protein sequence: CASFPGQGAYSNQPQHF. The V and J genes are TRBV19 and TRBJ1-5; 9 bases are a match to TRBD1. J was trimmed by 0 bases and V by 9 bases; bases with no gene match: 12. This CDR3 has 17 amino acids. CDR1 is LNHDA, CDR2 SQIVND, per germline (reference sequence).

The V gene is TRBV5-1, the J gene TRBJ1-4; tentative D call: TRBD1 (5 bases). Looked up from germline, CDR1 is SGHRS and CDR2 is YFSETQ. V lost 1 base and J 3 bases, leaving 7 bases between the germline ends. The CDR3 is 14 amino acids. The CDR3 DNA follows: TGCGCCAGCAGCTTGCTAGGGGCTAATGAAAAACTGTTTTTT. Translation gives CASSLLGANEKLFF.

The DNA of the CDR3 is TGTGCCACCAGTGATTCAGGACAGGAACTCCAATACTTC. It is translated as CATSDSGQELQYF. The V gene is TRBV24-1, the J gene TRBJ2-7, with 7 bases matching TRBD1. Germline V gene data show CDR1 as KGHDR and CDR2 as SFDVKD. Trimming cost V 2 bases and J 13 bases; bases outside gene matches: 10. CDR3 length: 13 residues.

The chain is built from TRBV2 and TRBJ2-7, with D hard to call. The CDR3 spans 15 residues. Germline-derived CDR1 and CDR2 are SNHLY and FYNNEI. Trimming pared 4 bases from V and 0 bases from J, leaving 13 bases between. Here the CDR3 reads CASSVTSSPSYEQYF. DNA of the CDR3: TGTGCCAGCAGTGTTACAAGCTCCCCCTCCTACGAGCAGTACTTC.

This chain connects TRBV5-1 to TRBJ1-4, with TRBD1 identical over 9 bases. V was pared by 0 bases and J by 8 bases, with 5 bases of the junction left unmatched. Germline V gene data show CDR1 as SGHRS and CDR2 as YFSETQ. This CDR3 contains 15 residues. CDR3 protein: CASSLGGQGFEKLFF. The DNA for the CDR3 is TGCGCCAGCAGCTTGGGAGGACAGGGGTTCGAAAAACTGTTTTTT.

The V and J genes are TRBV7-3 and TRBJ2-7, with TRBD1 identical over 12 bases. This CDR3 is 15 amino acids long. Germline V gene lookup returns CDR1 SGHTA and CDR2 FQGTGA. V shed 3 bases and J 3 bases; nucleotides not matched to a gene: 3. CDR3: CASSFGTGGFYEQYF. As DNA, the CDR3 is TGTGCCAGCAGCTTCGGGACAGGGGGCTTCTACGAGCAGTACTTC.

This clone was counted between two and nine times. The chain recombines TRBV5-1 with TRBJ2-2, with D possibly matching TRBD1 (5 bases). CDR1 and CDR2 (germline): SGHRS, YFSETQ. V gave up 0 bases and J gave up 3 bases, with 15 bases separating them. The CDR3 covers 17 residues. CDR3 in amino acids: CASSLERIQGYTGELFF. The CDR3 nucleotides are TGCGCCAGCAGCTTGGAACGTATTCAGGGCTACACCGGGGAGCTGTTTTTT.

The DNA of the CDR3 is TGTGCCAGCAGCGGGATGATGGAAGGGACAACTAACTATGGCTACACCTTC. Residues: CASSGMMEGTTNYGYTF. J is TRBJ1-2 and V is TRBV7-2; D perhaps matches TRBD1 (6 bases). Germline V lookup: CDR1 SGHTA, CDR2 FQGNSA. Trimming left V 5 bases short and J 0 bases short, with 19 bases between. The CDR3 extends over 17 amino acids.

The rearrangement joins TRBV10-3 to TRBJ2-5; D unclear. CDR1 and CDR2 (germline): ENHRY, SYGVKD. Between the trimmed V and J ends, which lost 4 bases and 5 bases, there was a span of 11 bases. This CDR3 region has 13 residues. CDR3 amino acids: CAISVGFGETQYF. For the CDR3, the DNA is TGTGCCATCAGTGTCGGCTTCGGGGAGACCCAGTACTTC.

This clone is a singleton in its sample. The chain links TRBV7-2 to TRBJ1-1, with 7 bases fitting TRBD1. The CDR3 length is 14 residues. Germline lookup yields CDR1 SGHTA and CDR2 FQGNSA. V was pared by 5 bases and J by 5 bases, with 8 bases of the junction left unmatched. The CDR3 region has the DNA TGTGCCAGCAGCGTTCACAGGGGTGGGACTGAAGCTTTCTTT. As protein: CASSVHRGGTEAFF.

J is TRBJ1-6 and V is TRBV7-4; 7 positions match TRBD1. V lost 3 bases, J lost 4 bases, and 6 bases stayed unmatched. This CDR3 is 16 amino acids long. Germline-derived CDR1 and CDR2 are SGHVT and SQSDAQ. CDR3 coding DNA: TGTGCCAGCAGCTTGGGGACAGTCAGATATAATTCACCCCTCCACTTT. Its protein product is CASSLGTVRYNSPLHF.

The chain is built from TRBV28 and TRBJ1-6; TRBD1 aligns across 7 bases. The CDR3 consists of 15 residues. Germline V gives CDR1 MDHEN, CDR2 SYDVKM. Losses at the gene ends were 6 bases for V and 7 bases for J; bases not matched to a gene: 9. The CDR3 coding sequence is TGTGCCAGCAGCGGGACAGCCCTTGCCAATTCACCCCTCCACTTT. It yields the protein CASSGTALANSPLHF.

V gene TRBV4-2 combines with J gene TRBJ1-2; TRBD1 matches at 9 bases. This CDR3 has 14 amino acids. Germline CDR1 and CDR2: LGHNA and YNFKEQ. V was clipped by 1 base and J by 3 bases; unmatched bases: 0. CDR3 protein: CASSQGTGDYGYTF. The CDR3 coding sequence is TGTGCCAGCAGCCAAGGGACAGGGGACTATGGCTACACCTTC.

This chain joins TRBV18 and TRBJ1-1; unclear D gene. The CDR3 is made up of 11 amino acids. Germline loops: CDR1 KGHSH, CDR2 LQKENI. The germline V and J ends were trimmed by 10 bases and 2 bases, with 8 bases remaining between them. The CDR3 reads CATSSNTEAFF. The CDR3 region has the DNA TGTGCCACGTCCTCTAACACTGAAGCTTTCTTT. Variable domain in full (rest from reference TRBV18 and TRBJ1-1): NAGVMQNPRHLVRRRGQEARLRCSPMKGHSHVYWYRQLPEEGLKFMVYLQKENIIDESGMPKERFSAEFPKEGPSILRIQQVVRGDSAAYFCATSSNTEAFFGQGTRLTVV.

The genes are TRBV3-1 (or the pseudogene TRBV3-2) and TRBJ2-1; a possible D gene is TRBD1 (6 bases). The CDR3 spans 14 residues. V was shortened by 3 bases and J by 5 bases, with 11 bases between the two germline ends. Germline V gene sequence: CDR1 LGHDT, CDR2 YNNKEL (reference sequence). This chain's CDR3 is CASSHRTENNEQFF. In DNA, the CDR3 is TGTGCCAGCAGCCACCGGACAGAGAACAATGAGCAGTTCTTC.

The chain uses TRBV7-3 and TRBJ2-1, with no clear D. The germline gives CDR1 SGHTA, CDR2 FQGTGA. V was clipped by 1 base and J by 4 bases, with 8 bases between them. The CDR3 contains 14 residues. Written as DNA, the CDR3 is TGTGCCAGCAGCTTAATGCCGGGTTACAATGAGCAGTTCTTC. Translating gives CASSLMPGYNEQFF.

This rearrangement joins TRBV5-1 to TRBJ2-1, with D hard to call. Trimming pared 4 bases from V and 5 bases from J, leaving 13 bases between. CDR1 and CDR2 from the germline V gene are SGHRS and YFSETQ. CDR3 length: 14 amino acids. The CDR3 nucleotides are TGCGCCAGCAGCCCGCCGACCCTCGACAATGAGCAGTTCTTC. Protein sequence: CASSPPTLDNEQFF.

This sequence joins TRBV28 and TRBJ1-4; D is possibly TRBD1 (6 bases). The germline V gene has CDR1 MDHEN and CDR2 SYDVKM. The CDR3 is 12 residues long. The V gene lost 8 bases and the J gene lost 8 bases, with 12 bases spanning the gap. In DNA, the CDR3 is TGTGCCAGCCTCGGACAGACCGAAAAACTGTTTTTT. Its translation is CASLGQTEKLFF. Based on the CDR3 plus reference TRBV28 and TRBJ1-4, the full variable domain is DVKVTQSSRYLVKRTGEKVFLECVQDMDHENMFWYRQDPGLGLRLIYFSYDVKMKEKGDIPEGYSVSREKKERFSLILESASTNQTSMYLCASLGQTEKLFFGSGTQLSVL.